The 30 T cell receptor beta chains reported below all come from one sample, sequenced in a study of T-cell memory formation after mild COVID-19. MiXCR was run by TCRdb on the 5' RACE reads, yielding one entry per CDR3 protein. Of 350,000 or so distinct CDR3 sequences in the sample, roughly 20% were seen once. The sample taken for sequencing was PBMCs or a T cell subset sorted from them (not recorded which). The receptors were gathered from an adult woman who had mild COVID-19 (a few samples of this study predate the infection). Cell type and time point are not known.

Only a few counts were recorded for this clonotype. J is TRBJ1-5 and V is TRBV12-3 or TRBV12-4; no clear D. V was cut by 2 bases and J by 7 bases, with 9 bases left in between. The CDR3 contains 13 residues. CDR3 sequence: CASSLQASQPQHF. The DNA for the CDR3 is TGTGCCAGCAGTTTACAGGCCTCCCAGCCCCAGCATTTT.

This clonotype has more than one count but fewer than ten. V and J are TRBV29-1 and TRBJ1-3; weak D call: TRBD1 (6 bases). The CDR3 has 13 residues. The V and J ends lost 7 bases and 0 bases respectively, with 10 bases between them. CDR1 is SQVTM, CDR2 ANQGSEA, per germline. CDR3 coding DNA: TGCAGCGGTCAAGGGGGCTCTGGAAACACCATATATTTT. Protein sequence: CSGQGGSGNTIYF.

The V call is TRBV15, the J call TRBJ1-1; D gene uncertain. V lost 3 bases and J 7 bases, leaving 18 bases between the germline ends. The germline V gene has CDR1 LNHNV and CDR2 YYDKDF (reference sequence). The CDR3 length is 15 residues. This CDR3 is CATSRTLEDPDEAFF. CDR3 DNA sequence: TGTGCCACCAGCAGGACCCTTGAGGATCCCGATGAAGCTTTCTTT.

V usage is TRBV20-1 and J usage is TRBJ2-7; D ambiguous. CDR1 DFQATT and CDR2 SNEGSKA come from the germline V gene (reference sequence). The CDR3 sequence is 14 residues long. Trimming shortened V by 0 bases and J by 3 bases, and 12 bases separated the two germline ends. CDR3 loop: CSARDPKDLYEQYF. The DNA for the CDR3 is TGCAGTGCTAGAGACCCAAAAGATCTCTACGAGCAGTACTTC.

The CDR3 DNA reads TGTGCCTGCCAGGGTTTCACCTACGAGCAGTACTTC. Translation: CACQGFTYEQYF. The chain recombines TRBV30 with TRBJ2-7; TRBD1 is a possible D gene (5 bases). Germline CDR1 reads GTSNPN; CDR2 reads SVGIG (reference sequence). Trimming removed 6 bases from V and 2 bases from J, with 11 bases in between. This CDR3 spans 12 amino acids.

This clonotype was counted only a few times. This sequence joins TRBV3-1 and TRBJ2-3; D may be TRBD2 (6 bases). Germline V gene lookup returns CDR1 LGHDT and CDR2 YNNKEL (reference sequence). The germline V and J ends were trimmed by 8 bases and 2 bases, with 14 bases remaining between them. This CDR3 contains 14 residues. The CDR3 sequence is CASRSGVTTDTQYF. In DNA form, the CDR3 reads TGTGCCAGCCGATCGGGGGTCACCACAGATACGCAGTATTTT.

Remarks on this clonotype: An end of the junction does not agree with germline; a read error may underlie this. The chain's CDR3 is CASSEGQGVDEPFF. The DNA for the CDR3 is TGTGCCAGCAGTGAAGGCCAGGGTGTAGATGAGCCGTTCTTC. This chain joins TRBV6-4 and TRBJ2-1, with D perhaps TRBD1 (5 bases). The germline V gene has CDR1 MRHNA and CDR2 SNTAGT. CDR3 size: 14 residues.

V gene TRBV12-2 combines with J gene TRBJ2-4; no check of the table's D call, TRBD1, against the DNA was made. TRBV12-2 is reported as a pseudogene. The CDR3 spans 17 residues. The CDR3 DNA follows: TGTGCAAGTCGACAAAAGCTAGGCAGACAGGCCAAAAACATTCAGTACTTC. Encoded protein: CASRQKLGRQAKNIQYF.

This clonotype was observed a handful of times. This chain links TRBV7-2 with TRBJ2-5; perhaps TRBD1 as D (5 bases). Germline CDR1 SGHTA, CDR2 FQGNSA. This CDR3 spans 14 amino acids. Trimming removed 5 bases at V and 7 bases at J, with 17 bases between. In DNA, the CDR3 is TGTGCCAGCAGCCCGCCCAGGGCCTTAGGGACCCAGTACTTC. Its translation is CASSPPRALGTQYF.

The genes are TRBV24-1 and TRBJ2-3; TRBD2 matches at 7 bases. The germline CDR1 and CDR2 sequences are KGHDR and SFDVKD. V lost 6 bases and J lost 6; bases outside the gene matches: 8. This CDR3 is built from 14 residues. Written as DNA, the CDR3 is TGTGCCACCAGTCAGGCGGGAGCAGGGGATACGCAGTATTTT. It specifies CATSQAGAGDTQYF.

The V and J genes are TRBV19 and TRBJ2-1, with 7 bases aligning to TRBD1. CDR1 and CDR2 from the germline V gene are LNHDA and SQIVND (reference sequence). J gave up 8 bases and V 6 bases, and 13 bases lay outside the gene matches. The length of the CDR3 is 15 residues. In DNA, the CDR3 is TGTGCCAGTAGCCGAGGGGGCAGGGGTCGGGATGAGCAGTTCTTC. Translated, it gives CASSRGGRGRDEQFF.

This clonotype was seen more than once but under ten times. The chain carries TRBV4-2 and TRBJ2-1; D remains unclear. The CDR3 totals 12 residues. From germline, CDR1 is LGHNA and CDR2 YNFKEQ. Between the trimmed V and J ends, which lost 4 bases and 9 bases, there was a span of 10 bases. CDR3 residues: CASSPLSGEQFF. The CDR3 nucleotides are TGTGCCAGCAGCCCCCTTTCGGGTGAGCAGTTCTTC.

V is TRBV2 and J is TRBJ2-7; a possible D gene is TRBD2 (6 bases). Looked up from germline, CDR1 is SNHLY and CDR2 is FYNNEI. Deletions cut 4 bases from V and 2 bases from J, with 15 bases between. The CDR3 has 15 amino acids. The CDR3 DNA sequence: TGTGCCAGCAGTGGTCTCCGGGGGAAGCCCTACGAGCAGTACTTC. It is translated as CASSGLRGKPYEQYF.

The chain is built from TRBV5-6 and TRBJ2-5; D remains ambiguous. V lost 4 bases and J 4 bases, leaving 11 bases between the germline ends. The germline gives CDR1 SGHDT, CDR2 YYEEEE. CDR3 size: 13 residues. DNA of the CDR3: TGTGCCAGCAGCCAAAGACACCCAGAGACCCAGTACTTC. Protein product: CASSQRHPETQYF.

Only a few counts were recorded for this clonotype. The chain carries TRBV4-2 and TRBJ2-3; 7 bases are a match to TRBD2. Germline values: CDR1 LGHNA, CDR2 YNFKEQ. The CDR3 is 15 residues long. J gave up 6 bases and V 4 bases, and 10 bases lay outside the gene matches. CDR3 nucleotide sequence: TGTGCCAGCAGCCCTTGGACTAGTACGGCCGATACGCAGTATTTT. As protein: CASSPWTSTADTQYF.

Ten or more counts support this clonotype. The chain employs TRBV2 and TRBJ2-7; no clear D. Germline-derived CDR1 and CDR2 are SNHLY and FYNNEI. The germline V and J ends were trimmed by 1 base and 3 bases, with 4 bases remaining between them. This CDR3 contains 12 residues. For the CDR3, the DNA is TGTGCCAGCAGTGAAGGGTTCTACGAGCAGTACTTC. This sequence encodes CASSEGFYEQYF. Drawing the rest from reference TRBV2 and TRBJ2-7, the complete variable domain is EPEVTQTPSHQVTQMGQEVILRCVPISNHLYFYWYRQILGQKVEFLVSFYNNEISEKSEIFDDQFSVERPDGSNFTLKIRSTKLEDSAMYFCASSEGFYEQYFGPGTRLTVT.

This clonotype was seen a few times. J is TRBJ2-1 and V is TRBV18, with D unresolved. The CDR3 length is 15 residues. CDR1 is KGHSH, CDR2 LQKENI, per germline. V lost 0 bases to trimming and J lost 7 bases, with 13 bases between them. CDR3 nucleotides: TGTGCCAGCTCACCACCGGCTAGGGTCTTTAATGAGCAGTTCTTC. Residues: CASSPPARVFNEQFF.

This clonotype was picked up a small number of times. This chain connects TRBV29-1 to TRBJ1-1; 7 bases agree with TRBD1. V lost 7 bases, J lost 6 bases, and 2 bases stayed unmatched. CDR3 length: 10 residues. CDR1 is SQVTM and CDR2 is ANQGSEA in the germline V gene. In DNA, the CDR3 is TGCAGCGCCGGGACAGCTGAAGCTTTCTTT. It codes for CSAGTAEAFF. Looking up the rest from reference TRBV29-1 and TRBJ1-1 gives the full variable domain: SAVISQKPSRDICQRGTSLTIQCQVDSQVTMMFWYRQQPGQSLTLIATANQGSEATYESGFVIDKFPISRPNLTFSTLTVSNMSPEDSSIYLCSAGTAEAFFGQGTRLTVV.

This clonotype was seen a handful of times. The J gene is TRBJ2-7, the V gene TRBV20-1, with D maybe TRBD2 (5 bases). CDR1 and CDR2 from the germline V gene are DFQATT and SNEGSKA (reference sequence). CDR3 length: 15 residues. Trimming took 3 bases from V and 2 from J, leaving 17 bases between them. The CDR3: CSASSPAANPYEQYF. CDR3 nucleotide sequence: TGCAGTGCTAGTTCACCAGCGGCAAATCCCTACGAGCAGTACTTC.

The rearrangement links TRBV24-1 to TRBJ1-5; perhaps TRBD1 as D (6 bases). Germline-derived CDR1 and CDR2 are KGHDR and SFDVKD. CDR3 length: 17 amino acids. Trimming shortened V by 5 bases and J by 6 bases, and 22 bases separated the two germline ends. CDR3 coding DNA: TGTGCCACCAGTGGGGACCCTAAGGGGGGCAAGACTCAGCCCCAGCATTTT. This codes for CATSGDPKGGKTQPQHF.

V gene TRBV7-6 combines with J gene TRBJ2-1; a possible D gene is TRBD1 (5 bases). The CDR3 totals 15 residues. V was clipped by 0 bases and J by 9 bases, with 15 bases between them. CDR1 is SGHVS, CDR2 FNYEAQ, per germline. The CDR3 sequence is CASSLAEEGVGEQFF. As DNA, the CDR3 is TGTGCCAGCAGCTTAGCGGAAGAAGGGGTTGGTGAGCAGTTCTTC.

This chain's CDR3 is CASSPQGGSEKLFF. CDR3 in DNA: TGTGCCAGCAGCCCCCAGGGGGGGAGTGAAAAACTGTTTTTT. The genes are TRBV7-2 and TRBJ1-4; 7 bases match TRBD1. The CDR3 is made up of 14 amino acids. Germline lookup yields CDR1 SGHTA and CDR2 FQGNSA. V dropped 5 bases and J dropped 7; count of bases not matched to a gene: 7. The full variable domain, rest sourced from reference TRBV7-2 and TRBJ1-4, is GAGVSQSPSNKVTEKGKDVELRCDPISGHTALYWYRQSLGQGLEFLIYFQGNSAPDKSGLPSDRFSAERTGGSVSTLTIQRTQQEDSAVYLCASSPQGGSEKLFFGSGTQLSVL.

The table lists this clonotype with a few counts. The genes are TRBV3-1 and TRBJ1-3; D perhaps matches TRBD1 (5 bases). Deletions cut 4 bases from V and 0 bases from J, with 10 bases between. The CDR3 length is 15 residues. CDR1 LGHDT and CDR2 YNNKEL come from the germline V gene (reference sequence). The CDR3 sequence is CASSPETDSGNTIYF. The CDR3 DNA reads TGTGCCAGCAGCCCAGAGACAGACTCTGGAAACACCATATATTTT.

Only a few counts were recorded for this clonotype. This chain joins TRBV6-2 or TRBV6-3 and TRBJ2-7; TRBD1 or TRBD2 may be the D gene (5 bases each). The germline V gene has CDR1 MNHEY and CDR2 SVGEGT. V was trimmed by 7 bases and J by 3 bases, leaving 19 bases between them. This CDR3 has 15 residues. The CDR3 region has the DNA TGTGCCAGCAAACCCAACCGGGACGCCTTCTACGAGCAGTACTTC. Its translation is CASKPNRDAFYEQYF.

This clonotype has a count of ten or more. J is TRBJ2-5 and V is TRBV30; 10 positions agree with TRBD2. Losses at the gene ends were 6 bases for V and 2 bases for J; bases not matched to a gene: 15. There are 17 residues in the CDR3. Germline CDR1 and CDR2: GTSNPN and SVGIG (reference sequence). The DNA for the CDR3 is TGTGCCTGCGGAACGGCCACAAAACTAGCGGGGCAAGAGACCCAGTACTTC. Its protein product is CACGTATKLAGQETQYF. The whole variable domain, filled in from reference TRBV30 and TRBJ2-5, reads SQTIHQWPATLVQPVGSPLSLECTVEGTSNPNLYWYRQAAGRGLQLLFYSVGIGQISSEVPQNLSASRPQDRQFILSSKKLLLSDSGFYLCACGTATKLAGQETQYFGPGTRLLVL.

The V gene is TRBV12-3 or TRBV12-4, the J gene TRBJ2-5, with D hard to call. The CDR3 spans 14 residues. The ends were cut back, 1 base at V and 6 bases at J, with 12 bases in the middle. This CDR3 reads CASSLGWPGQTQYF. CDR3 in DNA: TGTGCCAGCAGTTTAGGGTGGCCGGGCCAGACCCAGTACTTC.

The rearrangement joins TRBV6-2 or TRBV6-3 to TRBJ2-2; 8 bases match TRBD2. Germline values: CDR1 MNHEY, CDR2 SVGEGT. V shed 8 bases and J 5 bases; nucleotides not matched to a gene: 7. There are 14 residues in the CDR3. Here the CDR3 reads CASLIQRETGELFF. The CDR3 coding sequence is TGTGCCAGCCTCATACAGCGGGAGACCGGGGAGCTGTTTTTT.

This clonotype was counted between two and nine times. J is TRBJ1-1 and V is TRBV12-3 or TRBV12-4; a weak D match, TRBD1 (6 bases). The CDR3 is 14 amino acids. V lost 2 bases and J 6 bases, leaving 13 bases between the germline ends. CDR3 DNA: TGTGCCAGCAGTTTAATCGGGGGGCGGGCTGAAGCTTTCTTT. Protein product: CASSLIGGRAEAFF.

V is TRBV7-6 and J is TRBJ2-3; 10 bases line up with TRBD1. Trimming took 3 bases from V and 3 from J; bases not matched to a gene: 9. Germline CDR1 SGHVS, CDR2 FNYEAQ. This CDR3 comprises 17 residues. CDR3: CASSLGQGTWRTDTQYF. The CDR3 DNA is TGTGCCAGCAGCTTGGGACAGGGGACTTGGAGAACAGATACGCAGTATTTT. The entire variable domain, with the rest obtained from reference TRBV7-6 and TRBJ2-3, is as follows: GAGVSQSPRYKVTKRGQDVALRCDPISGHVSLYWYRQALGQGPEFLTYFNYEAQQDKSGLPNDRFSAERPEGSISTLTIQRTEQRDSAMYRCASSLGQGTWRTDTQYFGPGTRLTVL.

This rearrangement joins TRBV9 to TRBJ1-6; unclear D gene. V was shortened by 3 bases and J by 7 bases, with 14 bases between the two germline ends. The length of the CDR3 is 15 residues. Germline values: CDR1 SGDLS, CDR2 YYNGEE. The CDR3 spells CASSALATENSPLHF. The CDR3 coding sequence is TGTGCCAGCAGCGCCCTTGCGACCGAGAATTCACCCCTCCACTTT.